This TCR beta chain is from a study of blood T cell repertoires in COVID-19. In the study overall: Whether acute or convalescent, the COVID-19 samples came from the United States, Italy and Spain.

Trimming cost V 1 base and J 6 bases; bases outside gene matches: 4. The CDR3 has 15 residues. CDR1 and CDR2 (germline): SGHTA, FQGNSA. Authors' processing steps: Scientists estimated how many nucleated cells there were by amplifying reference gene primers. Profiling relied on immunoSEQ multiplex PCR, and the TCRdb table lists in-frame clones only, not all of them. The V and J calls and clone size were taken over from that table, and D and trimming were inferred from the DNA. The data contain 100,000 to 120,000 clones, about 85% of them singletons. Sequenced material: peripheral blood. This chain connects TRBV7-2 to TRBJ2-7; TRBD1 agrees at 12 bases. The TCR sequence derives from a human donor in a cohort sampled during active COVID-19. Here the CDR3 DNA reads TGTGCCAGCAGCTTAGTCGGGACAGGGGGCAGCGAGCAGTACTTC. This codes for CASSLVGTGGSEQYF.